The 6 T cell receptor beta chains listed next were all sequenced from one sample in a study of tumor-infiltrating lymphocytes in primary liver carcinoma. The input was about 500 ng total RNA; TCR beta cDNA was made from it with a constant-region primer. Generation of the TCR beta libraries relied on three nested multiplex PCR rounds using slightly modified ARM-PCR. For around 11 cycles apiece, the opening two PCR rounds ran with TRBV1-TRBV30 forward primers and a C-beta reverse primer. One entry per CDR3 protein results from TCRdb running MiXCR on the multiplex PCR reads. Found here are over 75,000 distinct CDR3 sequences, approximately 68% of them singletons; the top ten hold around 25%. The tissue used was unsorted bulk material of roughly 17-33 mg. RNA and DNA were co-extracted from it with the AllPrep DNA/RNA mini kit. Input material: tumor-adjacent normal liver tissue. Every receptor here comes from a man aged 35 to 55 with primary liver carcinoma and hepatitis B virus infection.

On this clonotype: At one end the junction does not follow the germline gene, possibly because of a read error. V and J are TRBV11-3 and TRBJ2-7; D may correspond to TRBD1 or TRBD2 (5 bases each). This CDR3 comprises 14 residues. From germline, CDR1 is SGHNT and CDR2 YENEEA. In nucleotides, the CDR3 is TGTGCCAGTAGCTACGAGAGGGGCTCCTACGAGCAGTACTTC. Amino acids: CASSYERGSYEQYF.

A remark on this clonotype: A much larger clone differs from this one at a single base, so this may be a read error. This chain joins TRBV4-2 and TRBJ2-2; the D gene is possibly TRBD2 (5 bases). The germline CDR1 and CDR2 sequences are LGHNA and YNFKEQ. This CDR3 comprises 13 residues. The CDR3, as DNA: TGTGCCAGCAGCCCACTAGGCACCGAGGAGCTGTTTTTT. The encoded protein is CASSPLGTEELFF.

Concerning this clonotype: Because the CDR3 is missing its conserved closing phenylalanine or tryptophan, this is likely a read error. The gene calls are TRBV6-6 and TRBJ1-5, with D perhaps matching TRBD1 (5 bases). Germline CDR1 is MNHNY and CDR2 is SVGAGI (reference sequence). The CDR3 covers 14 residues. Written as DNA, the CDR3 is TGTGCCAGCAGTGGGGACGGTAGCAATCGGCCCCAGCATATT. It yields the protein CASSGDGSNRPQHI.

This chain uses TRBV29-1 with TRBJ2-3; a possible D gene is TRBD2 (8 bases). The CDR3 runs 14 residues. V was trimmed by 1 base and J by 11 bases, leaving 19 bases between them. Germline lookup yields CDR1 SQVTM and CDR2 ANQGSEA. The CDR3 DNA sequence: TGCAGCGTTGAAGTGGATAGCGGGACAGAGATGCAGTATTTT. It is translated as CSVEVDSGTEMQYF.

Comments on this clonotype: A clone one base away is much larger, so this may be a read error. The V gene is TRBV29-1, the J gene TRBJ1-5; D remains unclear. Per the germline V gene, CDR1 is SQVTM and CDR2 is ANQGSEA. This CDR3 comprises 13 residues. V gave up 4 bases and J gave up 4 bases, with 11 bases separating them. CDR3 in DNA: TGCAGCGTTGGGATGGTATTGAATCAGCCCCAGCATTTT. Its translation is CSVGMVLNQPQHF.

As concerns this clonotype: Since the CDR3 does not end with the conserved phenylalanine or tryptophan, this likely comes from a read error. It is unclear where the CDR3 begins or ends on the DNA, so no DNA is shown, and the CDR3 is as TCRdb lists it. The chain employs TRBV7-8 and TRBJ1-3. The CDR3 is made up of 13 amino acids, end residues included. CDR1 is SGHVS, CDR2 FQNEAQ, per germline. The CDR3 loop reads CASSLGPAEGPDS.